Sequencing of this T cell receptor (beta chain) was carried out in a study of blood T cell repertoires in COVID-19. Participant reports of clinical history set cohort assignment. The study counted Cohort 3 donors as recovered given two negative PCRs, clearance, or symptom resolution. Some clones are missing from TCRdb's copy, which holds only in-frame ones; the method was immunoSEQ multiplex PCR. The data contain just over 300,000 clones, around 86% of them singletons. This clonotype was sampled from a man aged 25-40 years who had recovered from COVID-19. The specimen was PBMCs or T cells enriched from blood (not recorded which).

The CDR3 DNA reads as TGCGCCAGCAGCGGGAAATTACAGGGTGGAGAGGATACGCAGTATTTT. Protein: CASSGKLQGGEDTQYF. The genes are TRBV5-1 and TRBJ2-3; perhaps TRBD1 as D (6 bases). V lost 4 bases to trimming and J lost 6 bases, with 21 bases between them. CDR3 size: 16 residues. CDR1 and CDR2 from the germline V gene are SGHRS and YFSETQ.